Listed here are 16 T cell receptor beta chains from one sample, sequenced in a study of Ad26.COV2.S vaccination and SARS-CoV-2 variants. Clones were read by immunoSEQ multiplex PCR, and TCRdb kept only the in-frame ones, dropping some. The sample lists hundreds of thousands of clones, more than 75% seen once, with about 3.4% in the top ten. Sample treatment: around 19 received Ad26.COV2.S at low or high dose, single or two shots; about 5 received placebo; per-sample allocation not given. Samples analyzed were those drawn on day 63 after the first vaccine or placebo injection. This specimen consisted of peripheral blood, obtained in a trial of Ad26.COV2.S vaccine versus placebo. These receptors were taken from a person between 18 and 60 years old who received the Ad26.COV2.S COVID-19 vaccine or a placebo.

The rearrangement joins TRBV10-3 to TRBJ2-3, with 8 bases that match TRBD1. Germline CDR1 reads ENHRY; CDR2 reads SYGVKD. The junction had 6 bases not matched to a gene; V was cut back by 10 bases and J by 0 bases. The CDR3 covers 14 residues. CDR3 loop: CATMTGVSTDTQYF. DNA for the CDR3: TGTGCCACGATGACAGGGGTGAGCACAGATACGCAGTATTTT.

The CDR3 DNA sequence: TGTGCCAGCAGCTCCGACAGGGCTGGGGCCAACGTCCTGACTTTC. Protein product: CASSSDRAGANVLTF. The V and J genes are TRBV7-3 and TRBJ2-6; 7 nucleotides agree with TRBD1. The CDR3 is made up of 15 amino acids. The germline V gene encodes CDR1 SGHTA and CDR2 FQGTGA. The V and J ends lost 4 bases and 2 bases, in that order; junction bases with no gene match: 2.

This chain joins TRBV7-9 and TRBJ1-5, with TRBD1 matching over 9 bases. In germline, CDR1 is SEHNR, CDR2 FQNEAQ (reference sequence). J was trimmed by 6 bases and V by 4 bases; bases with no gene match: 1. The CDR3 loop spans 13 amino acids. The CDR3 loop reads CASSSTGGQPQHF. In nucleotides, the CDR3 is TGTGCCAGCAGCTCGACAGGGGGTCAGCCCCAGCATTTT. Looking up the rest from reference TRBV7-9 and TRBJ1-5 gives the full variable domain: DTGVSQNPRHKITKRGQNVTFRCDPISEHNRLYWYRQTLGQGPEFLTYFQNEAQLEKSRLLSDRFSAERPKGSFSTLEIQRTEQGDSAMYLCASSSTGGQPQHFGDGTRLSIL.

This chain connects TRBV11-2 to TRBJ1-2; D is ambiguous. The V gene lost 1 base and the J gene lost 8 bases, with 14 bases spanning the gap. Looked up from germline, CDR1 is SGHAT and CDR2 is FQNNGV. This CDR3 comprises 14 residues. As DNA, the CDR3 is TGTGCCAGCAGCTTAGTCGGGGTTAGCGCGGGCTACACCTTC. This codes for CASSLVGVSAGYTF.

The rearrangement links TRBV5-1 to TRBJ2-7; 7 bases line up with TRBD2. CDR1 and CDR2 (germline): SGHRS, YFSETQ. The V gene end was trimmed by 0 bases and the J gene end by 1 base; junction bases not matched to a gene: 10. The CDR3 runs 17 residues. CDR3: CASSLGSGGGMSYEQYF. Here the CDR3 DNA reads TGCGCCAGCAGCTTGGGATCAGGCGGGGGAATGTCCTACGAGCAGTACTTC.

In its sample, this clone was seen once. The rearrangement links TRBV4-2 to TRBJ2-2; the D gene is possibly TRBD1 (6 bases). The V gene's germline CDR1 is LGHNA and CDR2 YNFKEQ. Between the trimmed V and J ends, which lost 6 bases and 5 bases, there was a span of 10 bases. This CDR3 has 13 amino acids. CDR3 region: CASRSQGTGELFF. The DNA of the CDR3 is TGTGCCAGCAGAAGTCAGGGGACCGGGGAGCTGTTTTTT.

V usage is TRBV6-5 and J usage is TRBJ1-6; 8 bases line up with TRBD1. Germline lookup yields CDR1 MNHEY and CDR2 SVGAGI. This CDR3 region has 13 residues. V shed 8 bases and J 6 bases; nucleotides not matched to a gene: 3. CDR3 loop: CASLRGRNSPLHF. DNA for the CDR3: TGTGCCAGCCTCAGGGGGCGTAATTCACCCCTCCACTTT.

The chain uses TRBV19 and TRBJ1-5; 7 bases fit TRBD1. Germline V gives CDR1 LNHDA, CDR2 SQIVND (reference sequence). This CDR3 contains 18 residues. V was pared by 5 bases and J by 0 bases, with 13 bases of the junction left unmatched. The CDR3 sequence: CASSLQGVGKNSNQPQHF. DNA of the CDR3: TGTGCCAGTAGTCTCCAGGGGGTGGGGAAGAATAGCAATCAGCCCCAGCATTTT.

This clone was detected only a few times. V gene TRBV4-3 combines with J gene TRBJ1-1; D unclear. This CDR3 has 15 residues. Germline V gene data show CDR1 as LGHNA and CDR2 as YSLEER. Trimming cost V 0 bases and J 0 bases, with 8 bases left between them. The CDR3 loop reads CASSQDGRMNTEAFF. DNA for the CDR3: TGCGCCAGCAGCCAAGATGGCAGAATGAACACTGAAGCTTTCTTT.

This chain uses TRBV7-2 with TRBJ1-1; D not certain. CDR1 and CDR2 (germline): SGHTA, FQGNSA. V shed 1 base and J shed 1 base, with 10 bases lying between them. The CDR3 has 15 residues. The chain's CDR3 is CASSLGGFTNTEAFF. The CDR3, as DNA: TGTGCCAGCAGCTTAGGAGGGTTCACGAACACTGAAGCTTTCTTT.

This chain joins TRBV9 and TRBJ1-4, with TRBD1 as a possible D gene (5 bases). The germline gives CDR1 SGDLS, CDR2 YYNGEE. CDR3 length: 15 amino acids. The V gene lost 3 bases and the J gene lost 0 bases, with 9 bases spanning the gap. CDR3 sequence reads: CASSGGFPTNEKLFF. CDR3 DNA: TGTGCCAGCAGCGGGGGGTTCCCAACTAATGAAAAACTGTTTTTT.

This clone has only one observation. DNA of the CDR3: TGTGCCAGCAGCTCCCGCGGGCACAGGGCCGAGACCCAGTACTTC. Translating gives CASSSRGHRAETQYF. The V and J genes are TRBV7-3 and TRBJ2-5; a possible D gene is TRBD1 (6 bases). CDR3 length: 15 amino acids. Trimming cost V 4 bases and J 5 bases, with 17 bases left between them. Germline CDR1 and CDR2: SGHTA and FQGTGA. Using reference TRBV7-3 and TRBJ2-5 for the parts outside the CDR3, the full variable domain is GAGVSQTPSNKVTEKGKYVELRCDPISGHTALYWYRQSLGQGPEFLIYFQGTGAADDSGLPNDRFFAVRPEGSVSTLKIQRTERGDSAVYLCASSSRGHRAETQYFGPGTRLLVL.

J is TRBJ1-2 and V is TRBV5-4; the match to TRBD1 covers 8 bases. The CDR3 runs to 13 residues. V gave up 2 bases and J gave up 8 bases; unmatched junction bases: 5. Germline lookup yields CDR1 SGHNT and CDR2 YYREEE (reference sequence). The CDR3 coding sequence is TGTGCCAGCAGCTTACAGGGGGACAAGGGCTACACCTTC. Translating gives CASSLQGDKGYTF.

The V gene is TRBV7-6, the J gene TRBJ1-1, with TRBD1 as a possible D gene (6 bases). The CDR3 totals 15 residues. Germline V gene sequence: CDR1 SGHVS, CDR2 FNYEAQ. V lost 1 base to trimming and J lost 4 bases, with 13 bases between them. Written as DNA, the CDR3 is TGTGCCAGCAGCTTAGTATGGGGGCGCGTCACTGAAGCTTTCTTT. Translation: CASSLVWGRVTEAFF.

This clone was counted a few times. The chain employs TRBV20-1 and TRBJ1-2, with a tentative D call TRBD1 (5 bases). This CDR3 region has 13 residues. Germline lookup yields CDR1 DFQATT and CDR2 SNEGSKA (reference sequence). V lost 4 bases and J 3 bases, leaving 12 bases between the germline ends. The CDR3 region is CSAIEGLDYGYTF. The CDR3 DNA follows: TGCAGTGCTATTGAGGGGCTCGACTATGGCTACACCTTC.

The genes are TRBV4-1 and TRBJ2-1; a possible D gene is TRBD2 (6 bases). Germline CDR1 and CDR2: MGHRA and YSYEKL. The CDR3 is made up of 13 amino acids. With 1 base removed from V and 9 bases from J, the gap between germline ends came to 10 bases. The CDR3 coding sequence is TGCGCCAGCAGCCAAGCTTCCGGGGGTGAGCAGTTCTTC. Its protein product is CASSQASGGEQFF.